Listed below are T cell receptor beta chains from one sample, sequenced in a study of blood T cells in healthy people across ages. TCRdb reanalysed the 5' RACE reads using MiXCR and keeps one entry per CDR3 protein. The data contain about 320,000 distinct CDR3 sequences, less than 30% of them singletons. The sample was blood. Source of these receptors: an older woman in good health. CDR3s include the opening cysteine and the closing phenylalanine or tryptophan. A D gene is named only where the DNA matches it firmly. Some rows have no size entry. The others give once, few or many, or a class for an expanded clone.

CDR3aa	CDR3nt	d_gene	j_gene	v_gene	abundance
CASRRSPATNEKLFF	TGTGCCAGCAGGCGGTCACCAGCAACTAATGAAAAACTGTTTTTT	.	TRBJ1-4	TRBV12-3/TRBV12-4	.
CASSQGGMGHQYF	TGTGCCAGCAGCCAAGGAGGGATGGGTCACCAGTACTTC	.	TRBJ2-7	TRBV3-1	.
CASSLSIRRYESGSGYEQFF	TGTGCCAGCAGCTTGAGTATAAGGAGATATGAGAGCGGGAGTGGCTATGAGCAGTTCTTC	TRBD2	TRBJ2-1	TRBV11-1	.
CASRTGTNQPQHF	TGTGCCAGCAGGACAGGGACGAATCAGCCCCAGCATTTT	TRBD1	TRBJ1-5	TRBV6-1	few
CASSYGDRGKEQYF	TGTGCCAGCAGTTACGGGGACCGAGGGAAGGAGCAGTACTTC	.	TRBJ2-7	TRBV6-5	few
CASSYFGGANVLTF	TGTGCCAGCAGTTACTTTGGTGGGGCCAACGTCCTGACTTTC	.	TRBJ2-6	TRBV6-2/TRBV6-3	.
CASSQLTGLAPDEQFF	TGCGCCAGCAGCCAATTAACGGGACTAGCGCCCGATGAGCAGTTCTTC	TRBD2	TRBJ2-1	TRBV4-3	many
CASSVGQGGQPQHF	TGTGCCAGCAGCGTCGGGCAGGGAGGCCAGCCCCAGCATTTT	.	TRBJ1-5	TRBV9	.
CSAPLGAEETQYF	TGCAGTGCCCCACTCGGGGCCGAAGAGACCCAGTACTTC	.	TRBJ2-5	TRBV20-1	.
CASVAGTGGRDTQYF	TGTGCCAGTGTGGCTGGGACAGGGGGCCGGGATACGCAGTATTTT	TRBD1	TRBJ2-3	TRBV5-6	.